This T cell receptor beta chain was recovered during a study of control samples from healthy donors and cancer patients. Germline values: CDR1 WNHNN, CDR2 SYGVQD (reference sequence). With 0 bases clipped from V and 2 bases from J, the junction kept 1 base outside the gene matches. This CDR3 comprises 15 residues. Repertoires were generated with immunoSEQ multiplex PCR, while TCRdb's copy carries only in-frame clones and drops some. The sample yields roughly 74,000 clones, 90% to 95% seen once. Sequencing was carried out using blood. The chain uses TRBV10-1 and TRBJ2-5; 9 bases align to TRBD1. This sequence originates from a woman between 18 and 29 years old in good health. The CDR3 here is CASSESGTGQETQYF. CDR3 bases: TGCGCCAGCAGTGAGTCGGGGACAGGGCAAGAGACCCAGTACTTC.